This T cell receptor beta chain was recorded in a study of T cell changes during pregnancy in multiple sclerosis. The CDR3 loop spans 15 amino acids. With V trimmed by 4 bases and J by 1 base, 5 bases remained unmatched. Germline V lookup: CDR1 SGHNT, CDR2 YYREEE (reference sequence). Measured with immunoSEQ multiplex PCR; TCRdb has only the in-frame clones, and not every one. The sample contains fewer than 85,000 clones, approximately 94% of which appear only once. Sample: peripheral blood, taken after pregnancy. V is TRBV5-4 and J is TRBJ1-1, with 9 bases that match TRBD1. The TCR comes from a female donor in good health, enrolled as a control in a pregnancy study. The CDR3 loop is CASSPGQGKNTEAFF. CDR3 nucleotide sequence: TGTGCCAGCAGCCCCGGACAGGGGAAGAACACTGAAGCTTTCTTT.